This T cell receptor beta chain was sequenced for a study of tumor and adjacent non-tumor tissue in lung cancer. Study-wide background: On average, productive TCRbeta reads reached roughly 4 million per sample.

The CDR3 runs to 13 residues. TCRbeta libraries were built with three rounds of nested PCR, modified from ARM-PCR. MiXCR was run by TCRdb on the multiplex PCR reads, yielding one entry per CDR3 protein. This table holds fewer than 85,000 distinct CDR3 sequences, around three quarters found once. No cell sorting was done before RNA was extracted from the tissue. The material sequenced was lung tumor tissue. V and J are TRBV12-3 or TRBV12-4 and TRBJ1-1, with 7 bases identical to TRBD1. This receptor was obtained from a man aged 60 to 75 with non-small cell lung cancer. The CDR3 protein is CNSNLQGRTEAFF. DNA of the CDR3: TGTAACAGCAACCTACAGGGGCGTACTGAAGCTTTCTTT.